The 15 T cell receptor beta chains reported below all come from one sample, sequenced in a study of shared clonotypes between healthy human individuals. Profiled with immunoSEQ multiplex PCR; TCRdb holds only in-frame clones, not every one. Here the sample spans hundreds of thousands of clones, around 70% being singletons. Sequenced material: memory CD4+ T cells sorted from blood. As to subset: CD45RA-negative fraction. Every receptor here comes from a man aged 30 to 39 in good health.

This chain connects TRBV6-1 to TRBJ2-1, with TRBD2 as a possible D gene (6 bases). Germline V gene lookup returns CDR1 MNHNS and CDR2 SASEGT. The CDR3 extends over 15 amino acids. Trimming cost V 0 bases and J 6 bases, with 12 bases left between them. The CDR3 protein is CASSEASAGLNEQFF. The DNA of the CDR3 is TGTGCCAGCAGTGAAGCATCAGCGGGTCTCAATGAGCAGTTCTTC.

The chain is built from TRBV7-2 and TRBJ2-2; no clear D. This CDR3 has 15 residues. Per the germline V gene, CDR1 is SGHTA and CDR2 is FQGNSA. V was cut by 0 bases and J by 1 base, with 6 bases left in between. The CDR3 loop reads CASSLAPGNTGELFF. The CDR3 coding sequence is TGTGCCAGCAGCTTAGCACCGGGGAACACCGGGGAGCTGTTTTTT.

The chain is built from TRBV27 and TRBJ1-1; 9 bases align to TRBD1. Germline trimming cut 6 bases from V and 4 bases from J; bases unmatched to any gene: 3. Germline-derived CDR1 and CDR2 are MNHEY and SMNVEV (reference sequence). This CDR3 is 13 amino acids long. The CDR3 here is CASRDRGSTEAFF. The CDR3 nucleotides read TGTGCCAGCAGGGACAGGGGTAGCACTGAAGCTTTCTTT.

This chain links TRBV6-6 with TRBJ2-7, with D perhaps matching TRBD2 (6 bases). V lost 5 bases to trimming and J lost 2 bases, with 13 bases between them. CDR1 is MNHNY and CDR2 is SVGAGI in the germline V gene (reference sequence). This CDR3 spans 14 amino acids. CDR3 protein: CASSQTSGAYEQYF. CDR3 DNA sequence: TGTGCCAGCAGTCAAACCTCGGGGGCCTACGAGCAGTACTTC.

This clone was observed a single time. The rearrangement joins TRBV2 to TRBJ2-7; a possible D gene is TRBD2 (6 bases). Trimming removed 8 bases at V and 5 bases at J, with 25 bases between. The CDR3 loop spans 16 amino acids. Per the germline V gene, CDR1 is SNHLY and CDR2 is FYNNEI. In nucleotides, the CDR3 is TGTGCCAGCGGCCGGAGGGTCGGCGGGATGAAGGACGAGCAGTACTTC. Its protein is CASGRRVGGMKDEQYF.

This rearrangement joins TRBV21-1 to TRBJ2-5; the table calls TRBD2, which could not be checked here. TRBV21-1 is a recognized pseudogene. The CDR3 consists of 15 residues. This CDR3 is CASSIQATSCETQYF. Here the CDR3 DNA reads TGTGCCAGCAGCATCCAGGCGACTAGTTGTGAGACCCAGTACTTC.

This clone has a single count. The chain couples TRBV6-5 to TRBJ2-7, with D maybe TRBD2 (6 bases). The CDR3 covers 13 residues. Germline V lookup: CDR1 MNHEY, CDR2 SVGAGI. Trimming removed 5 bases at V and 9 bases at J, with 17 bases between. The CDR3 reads CASSQTGTLAQYF. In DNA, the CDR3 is TGTGCCAGCAGTCAGACCGGGACTCTTGCGCAGTACTTC.

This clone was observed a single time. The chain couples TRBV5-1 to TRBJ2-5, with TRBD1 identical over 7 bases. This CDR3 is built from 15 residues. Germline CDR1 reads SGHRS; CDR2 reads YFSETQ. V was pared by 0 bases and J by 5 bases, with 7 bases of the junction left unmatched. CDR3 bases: TGCGCCAGCAGCTTGGCGACAGGGTCTTTTGAGACCCAGTACTTC. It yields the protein CASSLATGSFETQYF.

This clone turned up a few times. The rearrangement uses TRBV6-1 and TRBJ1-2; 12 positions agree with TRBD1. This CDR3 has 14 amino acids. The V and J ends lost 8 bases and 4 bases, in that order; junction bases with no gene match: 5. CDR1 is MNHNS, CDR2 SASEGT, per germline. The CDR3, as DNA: TGTGCCAGCCGGGACAGGGGGCGAGGCTATGGCTACACCTTC. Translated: CASRDRGRGYGYTF.

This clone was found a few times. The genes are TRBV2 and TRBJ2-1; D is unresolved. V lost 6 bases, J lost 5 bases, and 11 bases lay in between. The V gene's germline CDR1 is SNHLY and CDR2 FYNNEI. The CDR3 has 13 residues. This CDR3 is CASSNPTDNEQFF. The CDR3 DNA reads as TGTGCCAGCAGCAACCCAACGGACAATGAGCAGTTCTTC.

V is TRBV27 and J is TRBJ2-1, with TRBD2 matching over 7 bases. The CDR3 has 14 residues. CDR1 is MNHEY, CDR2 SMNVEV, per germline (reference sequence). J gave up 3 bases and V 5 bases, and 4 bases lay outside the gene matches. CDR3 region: CASSQERGYNEQFF. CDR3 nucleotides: TGTGCCAGCAGTCAGGAGCGGGGCTACAATGAGCAGTTCTTC.

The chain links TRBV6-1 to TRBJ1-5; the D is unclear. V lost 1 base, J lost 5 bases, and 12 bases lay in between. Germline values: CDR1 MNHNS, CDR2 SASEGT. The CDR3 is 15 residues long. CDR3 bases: TGTGCCAGCAGTGAAGTGAGGTCGGAAGATCAGCCCCAGCATTTT. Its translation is CASSEVRSEDQPQHF.

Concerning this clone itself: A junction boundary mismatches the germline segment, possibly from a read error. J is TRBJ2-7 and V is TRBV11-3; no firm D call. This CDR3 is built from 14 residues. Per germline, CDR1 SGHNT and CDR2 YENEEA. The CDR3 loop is CASSLGPNTYEQYF. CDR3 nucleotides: TGTGCCAGCAGTTTAGGTCCGAATACCTACGAGCAGTACTTC.

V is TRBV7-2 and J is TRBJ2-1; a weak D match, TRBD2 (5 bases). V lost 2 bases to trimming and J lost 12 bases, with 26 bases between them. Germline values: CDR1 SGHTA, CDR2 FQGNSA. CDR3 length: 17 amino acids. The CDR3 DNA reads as TGTGCCAGCAGCTTAAGCCCAGGTGCTAGCAGCCCCGATGGGCAGTTCTTC. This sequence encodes CASSLSPGASSPDGQFF.

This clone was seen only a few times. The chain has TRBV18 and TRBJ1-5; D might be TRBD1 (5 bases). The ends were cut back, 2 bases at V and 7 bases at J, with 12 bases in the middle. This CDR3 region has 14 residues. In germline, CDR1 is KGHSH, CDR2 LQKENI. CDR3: CASSPEGNRQPQHF. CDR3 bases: TGTGCCAGCTCACCAGAGGGGAATAGGCAGCCCCAGCATTTT.